These T cell receptor beta chains were read from a single sample in a study of cytomegalovirus exposure and HLA in healthy donors. Repertoires were generated with immunoSEQ multiplex PCR, while TCRdb's copy carries only in-frame clones and drops some. This repertoire includes some 200,000 clones. Material for sequencing was PBMCs. All receptors come from a boy aged 5-17 years in good health and CMV-seronegative. Each CDR3 is given with its conserved first and last residue. The D gene is left open where the match is weak.

D: TRBD1
V: TRBV19
J: TRBJ1-5
CDR3: CASTQGQGTQPQHF
DNA: TGTGCCAGTACTCAGGGACAGGGGACCCAGCCCCAGCATTTT

D: NA
V: TRBV19
J: TRBJ1-1
CDR3: CASSIVLGTEAFF
DNA: TGTGCCAGTAGTATAGTACTTGGCACTGAAGCTTTCTTT

D: NA
V: TRBV4-1
J: TRBJ2-7
CDR3: CASSETYEQYF
DNA: TGCGCCAGCAGCGAAACGTACGAGCAGTACTTC

D: TRBD1
V: TRBV4-1
J: TRBJ1-2
CDR3: CASSPSVTQGLRGGYTF
DNA: TGCGCCAGCAGCCCCTCGGTAACACAGGGGTTAAGAGGGGGCTACACCTTC

D: NA
V: TRBV30
J: TRBJ1-5
CDR3: CAWDEGVGNQPQHF
DNA: TGTGCCTGGGATGAGGGGGTTGGCAATCAGCCCCAGCATTTT

D: TRBD1
V: TRBV25-1
J: TRBJ2-3
CDR3: CASSPIRDRAADTQYF
DNA: TGTGCCAGCAGCCCCATCCGGGACAGGGCGGCAGATACGCAGTATTTT

D: NA
V: TRBV21-1
J: TRBJ2-1
CDR3: CASRTRSGNEQFF
DNA: TGTGCCAGCCGCACTAGGTCGGGCAATGAGCAGTTCTTC

D: NA
V: TRBV4-1
J: TRBJ2-6
CDR3: CASSQQGLGANVLTF
DNA: TGCGCCAGCAGCCAGCAGGGGTTAGGGGCCAACGTCCTGACTTTC

D: TRBD1
V: TRBV4-1
J: TRBJ2-7
CDR3: CASSPTGTGDYEQYF
DNA: TGCGCCAGCAGCCCTACCGGGACAGGGGATTACGAGCAGTACTTC

D: NA
V: TRBV28
J: TRBJ2-5
CDR3: CASSSLQGGVETQYF
DNA: TGTGCCAGCAGTAGCCTGCAGGGGGGAGTAGAGACCCAGTACTTC

D: NA
V: TRBV7-9
J: TRBJ2-1
CDR3: CASSLANLKNSSYNEQFF
DNA: TGTGCCAGCAGCTTAGCGAATCTGAAAAATAGCTCCTACAATGAGCAGTTCTTC

D: TRBD2
V: TRBV4-1
J: TRBJ2-7
CDR3: CASSQGRGVTYEQYF
DNA: TGCGCCAGCAGCCAAGGTCGGGGGGTTACCTACGAGCAGTACTTC

D: NA
V: TRBV10-3
J: TRBJ2-3
CDR3: CAIAWASTDTQYF
DNA: TGTGCCATTGCTTGGGCTAGCACAGATACGCAGTATTTT

D: TRBD1
V: TRBV9
J: TRBJ1-2
CDR3: CASRGDRYNYGYTF
DNA: TGTGCCAGCAGGGGGGACAGGTATAACTATGGCTACACCTTC

D: NA
V: TRBV10-1
J: TRBJ1-5
CDR3: CASSEGGSQPQHF
DNA: TGCGCCAGCAGTGAAGGGGGTTCTCAGCCCCAGCATTTT

D: TRBD1
V: TRBV5-4
J: TRBJ2-5
CDR3: CASSLGQGAGETQYF
DNA: TGTGCCAGCAGCTTGGGACAGGGGGCGGGAGAGACCCAGTACTTC

D: NA
V: TRBV6-5
J: TRBJ2-7
CDR3: CASSSPGEQYF
DNA: TGTGCCAGCAGTTCCCCGGGCGAGCAGTACTTC

D: NA
V: TRBV6-5
J: TRBJ2-7
CDR3: CASSLISDFSYEQYF
DNA: TGTGCCAGCAGTCTAATCAGCGATTTCTCCTACGAGCAGTACTTC

D: NA
V: TRBV15
J: TRBJ2-7
CDR3: CATSRGVSAYEQYF
DNA: TGTGCCACCAGCAGAGGAGTGAGCGCCTACGAGCAGTACTTC

D: NA
V: TRBV6-1
J: TRBJ1-5
CDR3: CASRLNSNQPQHF
DNA: TGTGCCAGCAGGCTAAATAGCAATCAGCCCCAGCATTTT

D: NA
V: TRBV7-2
J: TRBJ1-2
CDR3: CASSIGGLFLANYGYTF
DNA: TGTGCCAGCAGTATCGGGGGACTGTTCCTAGCTAACTATGGCTACACCTTC

D: NA
V: TRBV11-2
J: TRBJ2-2
CDR3: CASRPVRTGELFF
DNA: TGTGCCAGCAGACCCGTACGGACCGGGGAGCTGTTTTTT

D: TRBD2
V: TRBV5-4
J: TRBJ2-5
CDR3: CASSLEKLANTQETQYF
DNA: TGTGCCAGCAGCTTGGAGAAACTAGCGAACACACAAGAGACCCAGTACTTC

D: TRBD2
V: TRBV11-3
J: TRBJ2-1
CDR3: CASSFSGGSYNEQFF
DNA: TGTGCCAGCAGCTTTAGCGGGGGTTCCTACAATGAGCAGTTCTTC

D: TRBD2
V: TRBV7-9
J: TRBJ2-2
CDR3: CASSPPLAGDKNTGELFF
DNA: TGTGCCAGCAGCCCTCCCCTAGCGGGGGATAAGAACACCGGGGAGCTGTTTTTT

D: TRBD1
V: TRBV7-9
J: TRBJ1-2
CDR3: CASSLGQGNYGYTF
DNA: TGTGCCAGCAGCCTCGGACAGGGGAACTATGGCTACACCTTC

D: TRBD2
V: TRBV7-3
J: TRBJ2-1
CDR3: CASSLTSGGYYNEQFF
DNA: TGTGCCAGCAGCTTGACTAGCGGGGGGTATTACAATGAGCAGTTCTTC

D: NA
V: TRBV21-1
J: TRBJ1-2
CDR3: CASSKRAQGTANYGYTF
DNA: TGTGCCAGCAGCAAAAGGGCGCAGGGGACGGCTAACTATGGCTACACCTTC

D: NA
V: TRBV19
J: TRBJ1-2
CDR3: CASSILGPTYGYTF
DNA: TGTGCCAGTAGTATTTTGGGCCCTACCTATGGCTACACCTTC

D: NA
V: TRBV4-1
J: TRBJ1-2
CDR3: CASSLWTPPNYGYTF
DNA: TGCGCCAGCAGCCTATGGACACCGCCTAACTATGGCTACACCTTC

D: NA
V: TRBV30
J: TRBJ2-7
CDR3: CAWSVGTSDYEQYF
DNA: TGTGCCTGGAGTGTCGGGACATCGGATTACGAGCAGTACTTC